This T cell receptor (beta chain) was retrieved from a study of blood T cell repertoires in COVID-19. Study background: Researchers got acute and convalescent COVID-19 samples from the United States, Italy and Spain.

In the original analysis: Nucleated cell number was recorded as an estimate derived from reference gene primer amplification. Sequenced by immunoSEQ multiplex PCR; TCRdb stores in-frame clones only, minus some. The DNA was the basis for D and trimming; V, J and clone size are from that table. Of more than 50,000 clones detected, about 93% appear once; the ten largest clones hold more than 15%. The sample comprised peripheral blood. This clonotype was sampled from an older man with acute or convalescent COVID-19.

CDR3 DNA: TGTGCCAGCAGCCCGGCCCCGGACAGGGCCCGTCCCTACGAGCAGTACTTC. Translation gives CASSPAPDRARPYEQYF. The chain carries TRBV11-2 and TRBJ2-7, with 8 bases matching TRBD1. Looked up from germline, CDR1 is SGHAT and CDR2 is FQNNGV. CDR3 length: 17 residues. V dropped 5 bases and J dropped 2; count of bases not matched to a gene: 14.